Listed here are 9 T cell receptor beta chains from one sample, sequenced in a study of cytomegalovirus exposure and HLA in healthy donors. TCRdb's table, derived via immunoSEQ multiplex PCR, lists solely in-frame clones and lacks some. The profile covers 100,000 or so clones, with over 75% appearing a single time and about 5.7% taken by the ten largest. Sequencing input: PBMCs. The source of these receptors is a man younger than 35 in good health and CMV-seropositive.

On this clone: The identical CDR3 is also encoded by other nucleotide sequences in the sample. The V call is TRBV7-7, the J call TRBJ2-3; D is perhaps TRBD1 (5 bases). The V and J ends lost 1 base and 3 bases respectively, with 8 bases between them. The CDR3 has 14 amino acids. Germline values: CDR1 SSHAT, CDR2 FNYEAQ (reference sequence). CDR3 nucleotides: TGTGCCAGCAGCTTAGGGGGCGCGACAGATACGCAGTATTTT. Amino acid sequence: CASSLGGATDTQYF.

The chain combines TRBV27 with TRBJ1-5; D perhaps matches TRBD1 (6 bases). With 10 bases removed from V and 6 bases from J, the gap between germline ends came to 16 bases. The germline V gene has CDR1 MNHEY and CDR2 SMNVEV (reference sequence). This CDR3 contains 13 residues. CDR3 in DNA: TGTGCCACCGGGGGCGGGGGCGGTCAGCCCCAGCATTTT. Its protein product is CATGGGGGQPQHF.

The chain carries TRBV18 and TRBJ1-1; TRBD1 matches at 8 bases. From germline, CDR1 is KGHSH and CDR2 LQKENI. V lost 3 bases and J lost 4; bases outside the gene matches: 10. This CDR3 has 16 residues. The CDR3 DNA is TGTGCCAGCTCACCCCGGACAGGGCAAGGGGGCACTGAAGCTTTCTTT. Its protein product is CASSPRTGQGGTEAFF.

This clone was found a few times. The chain combines TRBV5-4 with TRBJ2-2; 9 nucleotides agree with TRBD1. Germline CDR1 SGHNT, CDR2 YYREEE (reference sequence). The CDR3 is 15 residues long. J gave up 5 bases and V 4 bases, and 6 bases lay outside the gene matches. CDR3 protein: CASSVGQGITGELFF. In DNA form, the CDR3 reads TGTGCCAGCAGCGTGGGACAGGGTATTACCGGGGAGCTGTTTTTT.

This clone was picked up a small number of times. The chain uses TRBV7-6 and TRBJ2-2; 10 nucleotides agree with TRBD2. Germline V gives CDR1 SGHVS, CDR2 FNYEAQ. The J segment lost 8 bases and the V segment lost 2 bases, leaving 2 bases of the junction unmatched. This CDR3 spans 14 amino acids. The CDR3 DNA sequence: TGTGCCAGCAGCTTATTGACTAGCGGGGGGGAGCTGTTTTTT. Translating it yields CASSLLTSGGELFF. Supplemented by reference TRBV7-6 and TRBJ2-2, the full variable domain reads GAGVSQSPRYKVTKRGQDVALRCDPISGHVSLYWYRQALGQGPEFLTYFNYEAQQDKSGLPNDRFSAERPEGSISTLTIQRTEQRDSAMYRCASSLLTSGGELFFGEGSRLTVL.

This clone was seen once. The rearrangement uses TRBV5-6 and TRBJ2-3; TRBD2 matches at 8 bases. V was pared by 3 bases and J by 1 base, with 7 bases of the junction left unmatched. CDR1 and CDR2 (germline): SGHDT, YYEEEE. CDR3 length equals 16 residues. Written as DNA, the CDR3 is TGTGCCAGCAGCTGGGGAGCGGGGGTGGGCACAGATACGCAGTATTTT. This translates into CASSWGAGVGTDTQYF.

This chain uses TRBV7-3 with TRBJ2-1, with 11 bases that match TRBD2. There are 15 residues in the CDR3. Losses at the gene ends were 5 bases for V and 4 bases for J; bases not matched to a gene: 4. Per germline, CDR1 SGHTA and CDR2 FQGTGA. CDR3 DNA: TGTGCCAGCAGCCCCGGGACTAGCGGATACAATGAGCAGTTCTTC. It specifies CASSPGTSGYNEQFF.

The chain is built from TRBV7-2 and TRBJ2-3; 10 nucleotides line up with TRBD2. Germline CDR1 reads SGHTA; CDR2 reads FQGNSA. The CDR3 consists of 15 residues. J gave up 5 bases and V 5 bases, and 7 bases lay outside the gene matches. CDR3 residues: CASSLSGGALDTQYF. The DNA for the CDR3 is TGTGCCAGCAGCCTAAGCGGGGGGGCCTTAGATACGCAGTATTTT.

The gene calls are TRBV10-2 and TRBJ2-5; possible D gene TRBD2, 5 bases. In germline, CDR1 is WSHSY, CDR2 SAAADI. This CDR3 contains 15 residues. V was trimmed by 2 bases and J by 2 bases, leaving 12 bases between them. CDR3 in amino acids: CASSERISGQETQYF. The CDR3 coding sequence is TGCGCCAGCAGTGAGAGGATAAGCGGACAAGAGACCCAGTACTTC.